This is a list of T cell receptor beta chains from one sample in a study of cytomegalovirus exposure and HLA in healthy donors. Assay used: immunoSEQ multiplex PCR; TCRdb lists only in-frame clones, some missing. This table has about 120,000 clones, roughly 85% appearing once. Material: PBMCs. These receptors were taken from a man aged 18 to 30 in good health and CMV-seropositive. Both conserved end residues are part of each CDR3. Each record gives: V gene, CDR3 protein.

>TRBV29-1
CSAAGTGRGTEAFF
>TRBV4-1
CASSMFSGDYEQYF
>TRBV7-3
CASSPPLWDSYEQYF
>TRBV19
CASSIDQLAGGNEQFF
>TRBV6-5
CASSLSGVETDTQYF
>TRBV5-4
CASSPLQGAEAFF
>TRBV6-5
CASSYVAGGPNEQFF
>TRBV4-1
CASSQVLAKNTEAFF
>TRBV2
CASTNQWPPFYNEQFF
>TRBV15
CATSRDLETAIYEQYF
>TRBV11-2
CASSLGTGGGYLHEKLFF
>TRBV5-6
CASSSQGRTEAFF
>TRBV27
CASSLAGRDQPQHF
>TRBV6-1
CASSRQLTNTEAFF
>TRBV29-1
CSVVKQGNTEAFF
>TRBV19
CASSMEQGFNTEAFF
>TRBV5-1
CASSLDSTEAFF
>TRBV4-1
CASSTGTGNSPPHF
>TRBV11-2
CASSSTQGLGYGYTF
>TRBV10-3
CAIAGAGELFF
>TRBV20-1
CSARQGPEAFF
>TRBV4-1
CASSQFPGTEAFF
>TRBV30
CAWSVSSGNSPLHF
>TRBV18
CASSPFFLAGNQPQHF
>TRBV9
CASSVTRLAGGPDPDTQYF
>TRBV7-7
CASSPTSGGPTGELFF
>TRBV5-1
CASSLVPDRVANEQYF
>TRBV4-2
CASSQARTGVAEAFF
>TRBV11-2
CASSLYYLNTEAFF
>TRBV5-4
CASSLISQETQYF
>TRBV2
CASSVRVNSNRPQHF
>TRBV2
CASSKETKTSGVADTQYF
>TRBV7-9
CASSLGANGYTF
>TRBV30
CAWGTAYGYTF
>TRBV4-2
CASSPMEGTPYEQYF
>TRBV5-1
CASSFNRDSLNTEAFF
>TRBV4-3
CASSQDLRGKVREQYF
>TRBV2
CASSVERSSLEQYF
>TRBV5-1
CASSLFPSGGAYEQYF
>TRBV2
CASSEVVGVAYEQYF
>TRBV21-1
CASSPAPGDTEAFF
>TRBV2
CASSETSGTNEQFF
>TRBV6-1
CASSAGGAQETQYF
>TRBV7-2
CASSYTGGGETQYF
>TRBV5-5
CASSFLTGTPKEQYF
>TRBV7-9
CASSQGQGGPGGNQPQHF